This TCR beta chain was documented in a study of graft-versus-host responses after intestinal transplantation. At the level of the study: Recipients were all induced with anti-thymocyte globulin, then given tacrolimus and steroids for 2 to 3 years.

Sequencing used immunoSEQ multiplex PCR; TCRdb keeps in-frame clones, though not all of them. The sample holds under 75,000 clones; around 90% are singletons and the top ten take roughly 3.9%. Comment on this clone: What it binds is unknown.

Per the germline V gene, CDR1 is MDHEN and CDR2 is SYDVKM. This CDR3 is 18 amino acids long. V lost 6 bases, J lost 3 bases, and 24 bases lay in between. Sequencing was performed on unstimulated CD8+ T cells sorted from spleen or lymph node cells, taken before transplant. This TCR came from a human donor who was the organ donor for an intestinal transplant. The V and J genes are TRBV28 and TRBJ1-5, with a weak D call TRBD1 (6 bases). CDR3 DNA sequence: TGTGCCAGCAGCCGCACCCTAATACAGGGTGAGGACAATCAGCCCCAGCATTTT. It codes for CASSRTLIQGEDNQPQHF.